Shown below are 32 T cell receptor beta chains from a single sample sequenced in a study of blood T cell repertoires in COVID-19. Using immunoSEQ multiplex PCR, the repertoire was profiled, and TCRdb retains in-frame clones only, with some absent. The repertoire holds tens of thousands of clones, with approximately 80% as singletons. The specimen sequenced was peripheral blood. The receptors come from a man between 60 and 75 years old with acute or convalescent COVID-19.

The chain employs TRBV4-1 and TRBJ1-5, with 12 bases identical to TRBD1. Germline CDR1 is MGHRA and CDR2 is YSYEKL. V gave up 0 bases and J gave up 2 bases; unmatched junction bases: 5. This CDR3 comprises 18 residues. CDR3 bases: TGCGCCAGCAGCCAAGATGGGGACAGGGGGCTGGGCAATCAGCCCCAGCATTTT. It codes for CASSQDGDRGLGNQPQHF.

The CDR3 spells CASSWGLAGPTDTQYF. The CDR3 DNA reads as TGCGCCAGCAGCTGGGGACTAGCGGGGCCCACAGATACGCAGTATTTT. This rearrangement joins TRBV5-1 to TRBJ2-3; 13 nucleotides match TRBD2. Trimming removed 3 bases from V and 2 bases from J; junction bases left unmatched: 3. Germline V gives CDR1 SGHRS, CDR2 YFSETQ. The CDR3 consists of 16 residues.

J is TRBJ1-1 and V is TRBV5-1; D perhaps matches TRBD1 (5 bases). The CDR3 spans 15 residues. Germline V gives CDR1 SGHRS, CDR2 YFSETQ. Trimming took off 0 bases at V and 1 base at J, with 10 bases between the two ends. DNA of the CDR3: TGCGCCAGCAGCTTGGTAGGGGCCGGGAACACTGAAGCTTTCTTT. Residues: CASSLVGAGNTEAFF. Using reference TRBV5-1 and TRBJ1-1 for the parts outside the CDR3, the full variable domain is KAGVTQTPRYLIKTRGQQVTLSCSPISGHRSVSWYQQTPGQGLQFLFEYFSETQRNKGNFPGRFSGRQFSNSRSEMNVSTLELGDSALYLCASSLVGAGNTEAFFGQGTRLTVV.

The V gene is TRBV21-1, the J gene TRBJ2-1; TRBD2 was called by the table and not checked on the DNA. TRBV21-1 is noted as a pseudogene. This CDR3 has 10 amino acids. CDR3 coding DNA: TGTGCCAGCCACTTCGGGGAGCAGTTCTTC. Protein sequence: CASHFGEQFF.

This chain connects TRBV6-4 to TRBJ1-6; D remains ambiguous. V lost 6 bases, J lost 6 bases, and 12 bases lay in between. Per germline, CDR1 MRHNA and CDR2 SNTAGT. The CDR3 contains 14 residues. The CDR3 DNA reads TGTGCCAGCAGCGTATCGCCGGGTAATTCACCCCTCCACTTT. Protein: CASSVSPGNSPLHF.

The chain employs TRBV5-5 and TRBJ2-1, with D perhaps matching TRBD1 (6 bases). Germline assignment: CDR1 SGHKS and CDR2 YYEKEE (reference sequence). V gave up 0 bases and J gave up 2 bases, with 9 bases separating them. The CDR3 extends over 15 amino acids. DNA for the CDR3: TGTGCCAGCAGCTTGGATGGGGGCACCTACAATGAGCAGTTCTTC. This codes for CASSLDGGTYNEQFF.

The rearrangement joins TRBV6-6 to TRBJ2-7; the match to TRBD1 covers 7 bases. J lost 12 bases, V lost 4 bases, and 6 bases had no gene match. The CDR3 is made up of 11 amino acids. CDR1 MNHNY and CDR2 SVGAGI come from the germline V gene (reference sequence). CDR3 region: CASSFQGEGYF. For the CDR3, the DNA is TGTGCCAGCAGTTTTCAGGGGGAAGGGTACTTC.

The chain uses TRBV6-2 or TRBV6-3 and TRBJ1-6, with 7 bases aligning to TRBD1. V was clipped by 5 bases and J by 2 bases; unmatched bases: 3. Germline V CDR1 and CDR2: MNHEY, SVGEGT. This CDR3 has 15 residues. CDR3 bases: TGTGCCAGCAGTCTACAGGGGACCTATAATTCACCCCTCCACTTT. Residues: CASSLQGTYNSPLHF.

This chain links TRBV5-6 with TRBJ2-1; 11 bases are shared with TRBD1. J was trimmed by 3 bases and V by 5 bases; bases with no gene match: 4. CDR3 length: 15 residues. Germline loops: CDR1 SGHDT, CDR2 YYEEEE. The CDR3 region has the DNA TGTGCCAGCAGAGATGGGACAGGGGGCTACAATGAGCAGTTCTTC. Translating gives CASRDGTGGYNEQFF. The full variable domain, with the rest looked up from reference TRBV5-6 and TRBJ2-1, is DAGVTQSPTHLIKTRGQQVTLRCSPKSGHDTVSWYQQALGQGPQFIFQYYEEEERQRGNFPDRFSGHQFPNYSSELNVNALLLGDSALYLCASRDGTGGYNEQFFGPGTRLTVL.

CDR3 loop: CASSKGGGRVNEQFF. The CDR3 region has the DNA TGTGCCAGCAGCAAAGGCGGGGGCCGGGTGAATGAGCAGTTCTTC. The gene calls are TRBV21-1 and TRBJ2-1; the tabulated D call, TRBD2, remains unverified against the DNA. TRBV21-1 is shown as a pseudogene. The CDR3 is 15 amino acids.

The chain has TRBV28 and TRBJ1-5, with TRBD1 matching 10 bases. Germline CDR1 reads MDHEN; CDR2 reads SYDVKM. Trimming at V came to 2 bases and at J to 6 bases, leaving 4 bases not matched to a gene. This CDR3 is built from 15 residues. In nucleotides, the CDR3 is TGTGCCAGCAGTTTAAGGACAGGGGGAGCTCAGCCCCAGCATTTT. The encoded protein is CASSLRTGGAQPQHF.

The chain couples TRBV7-9 to TRBJ1-5; D is ambiguous. The CDR3 consists of 15 residues. The V gene lost 5 bases and the J gene lost 1 base, with 12 bases spanning the gap. Germline lookup yields CDR1 SEHNR and CDR2 FQNEAQ (reference sequence). The CDR3 DNA sequence: TGTGCCAGCAGCCCCGGTGGCGGAAGCAATCAGCCCCAGCATTTT. Translated, it gives CASSPGGGSNQPQHF.

The J gene is TRBJ2-2, the V gene TRBV5-4; D is ambiguous. The CDR3 extends over 12 amino acids. Germline V gene lookup returns CDR1 SGHNT and CDR2 YYREEE (reference sequence). Deletions cut 2 bases from V and 3 bases from J, with 2 bases between. CDR3 bases: TGTGCCAGCAGCTTCGACACCGGGGAGCTGTTTTTT. As protein: CASSFDTGELFF.

The gene calls are TRBV10-3 and TRBJ2-5; TRBD2 aligns across 7 bases. J gave up 5 bases and V 8 bases, and 8 bases lay outside the gene matches. CDR1 and CDR2 (germline): ENHRY, SYGVKD. The CDR3 spans 13 residues. CDR3 protein: CAIGLSAGETQYF. CDR3 nucleotide sequence: TGTGCCATCGGATTGTCAGCGGGGGAGACCCAGTACTTC.

The V gene is TRBV18, the J gene TRBJ2-1; the match to TRBD1 covers 8 bases. CDR3 length: 16 amino acids. Germline values: CDR1 KGHSH, CDR2 LQKENI. Trimming cost V 3 bases and J 7 bases; bases outside gene matches: 11. The CDR3 nucleotides read TGTGCCAGCTCACCCTCGGCAGGGGGCGTCGTGAATGAGCAGTTCTTC. The encoded protein is CASSPSAGGVVNEQFF.

V usage is TRBV6-1 and J usage is TRBJ1-1; maybe TRBD1 (5 bases). V lost 3 bases and J 0 bases, leaving 11 bases between the germline ends. CDR3 length: 15 amino acids. Germline V gene data show CDR1 as MNHNS and CDR2 as SASEGT. CDR3 in DNA: TGTGCCAGCAGTGAGTCTGACAGAGTGAACACTGAAGCTTTCTTT. It translates to CASSESDRVNTEAFF.

V and J are TRBV5-6 and TRBJ2-7, with 10 bases matching TRBD1. The ends lost 4 bases at V and 4 bases at J; junction bases unmatched: 11. The CDR3 is made up of 16 amino acids. Germline lookup yields CDR1 SGHDT and CDR2 YYEEEE. DNA for the CDR3: TGTGCCAGCAGCCGCCGACCTAGGACAGGGGGATACGAGCAGTACTTC. It codes for CASSRRPRTGGYEQYF.

This chain links TRBV11-1 with TRBJ2-7, with D possibly TRBD1 on 5 matching bases. V was trimmed by 0 bases and J by 4 bases, leaving 13 bases between them. The CDR3 contains 15 residues. Germline CDR1 and CDR2: SGHAT and FQDESV (reference sequence). The CDR3 sequence: CASSLARDRAYEQYF. The CDR3, as DNA: TGTGCCAGCAGCTTAGCGAGAGACAGAGCTTACGAGCAGTACTTC.

The chain couples TRBV28 to TRBJ1-4; D perhaps matches TRBD1 (6 bases). Germline V gene sequence: CDR1 MDHEN, CDR2 SYDVKM. V was shortened by 8 bases and J by 5 bases, with 12 bases between the two germline ends. This CDR3 comprises 13 residues. CDR3 protein: CASWGRGNEKLFF. The CDR3 DNA follows: TGTGCCAGCTGGGGAAGGGGGAATGAAAAACTGTTTTTT.

This clone was seen only once. The rearrangement links TRBV19 to TRBJ1-1; 11 nucleotides line up with TRBD1. The CDR3 runs 15 residues. Germline CDR1 and CDR2: LNHDA and SQIVND (reference sequence). V was pared by 5 bases and J by 5 bases, with 7 bases of the junction left unmatched. The CDR3 DNA is TGTGCCAGTAGTTTAGGGACAGGGGGAAGGACTGAAGCTTTCTTT. Its protein is CASSLGTGGRTEAFF.

This chain connects TRBV28 to TRBJ1-5, with D unresolved. The V gene lost 8 bases and the J gene lost 3 bases, with 8 bases spanning the gap. The germline gives CDR1 MDHEN, CDR2 SYDVKM. The CDR3 is 12 amino acids. In DNA form, the CDR3 reads TGTGCCAGCCTCGAGCCCAATCAGCCCCAGCATTTT. Its protein is CASLEPNQPQHF.

The rearrangement links TRBV3-1 (or the pseudogene TRBV3-2) to TRBJ2-1, with D unclear. The length of the CDR3 is 16 residues. From germline, CDR1 is LGHDT and CDR2 YNNKEL (reference sequence). V shed 0 bases and J shed 4 bases, with 13 bases lying between them. This CDR3 reads CASSQDLVGGYNEQFF. DNA of the CDR3: TGTGCCAGCAGCCAAGATCTTGTAGGCGGATACAATGAGCAGTTCTTC.

The chain carries TRBV3-1 (or the pseudogene TRBV3-2) and TRBJ2-3, with 9 positions matching TRBD2. The CDR3 has 15 amino acids. The junction had 2 bases not matched to a gene; V was cut back by 4 bases and J by 0 bases. Germline V gene data show CDR1 as LGHDT and CDR2 as YNNKEL (reference sequence). The DNA of the CDR3 is TGTGCCAGCAGCCGCGGGGGGGCGAGCACAGATACGCAGTATTTT. It specifies CASSRGGASTDTQYF.

This clone was detected a few times. The chain has TRBV7-2 and TRBJ1-2; D is ambiguous. The germline gives CDR1 SGHTA, CDR2 FQGNSA. The V gene lost 1 base and the J gene lost 2 bases, with 11 bases spanning the gap. This CDR3 spans 15 amino acids. This chain's CDR3 is CASSLENSLNYGYTF. The CDR3 DNA follows: TGTGCCAGCAGCTTAGAGAACAGCCTGAACTATGGCTACACCTTC.

The chain uses TRBV10-2 and TRBJ1-2, with TRBD1 matching 7 bases. The CDR3 runs 14 residues. Per germline, CDR1 WSHSY and CDR2 SAAADI. The ends lost 4 bases at V and 0 bases at J; junction bases unmatched: 2. CDR3 sequence reads: CASSAGGPNYGYTF. In DNA form, the CDR3 reads TGCGCCAGCAGTGCAGGGGGACCTAACTATGGCTACACCTTC.

The chain combines TRBV6-4 with TRBJ1-5; unclear D gene. The CDR3 length is 15 residues. V lost 4 bases, J lost 0 bases, and 10 bases lay in between. The germline V gene has CDR1 MRHNA and CDR2 SNTAGT. This CDR3 reads CASSARANSNQPQHF. In DNA form, the CDR3 reads TGTGCCAGCAGTGCGAGGGCGAATAGCAATCAGCCCCAGCATTTT.

About this clone itself: Germline and junction disagree at one end, which may indicate a read error. The chain is built from TRBV19 and TRBJ1-5, with 9 positions matching TRBD1. Germline assignment: CDR1 LNHDA and CDR2 SQIVND (reference sequence). The CDR3 sequence is 13 residues long. The CDR3 loop is CASSIALGQGTYF. CDR3 nucleotides: TGTGCCAGTAGTATCGCCCTCGGACAGGGGACGTATTTT. Looking up the rest from reference TRBV19 and TRBJ1-5 gives the full variable domain: DGGITQSPKYLFRKEGQNVTLSCEQNLNHDAMYWYRQDPGQGLRLIYYSQIVNDFQKGDIAEGYSVSREKKESFPLTVTSAQKNPTAFYLCASSIALGQGTYFGDGTRLSIL.

The chain employs TRBV4-1 and TRBJ2-3; perhaps TRBD2 as D (6 bases). The CDR3 spans 14 residues. With 1 base removed from V and 1 base from J, the gap between germline ends came to 6 bases. CDR1 is MGHRA and CDR2 is YSYEKL in the germline V gene. The CDR3 protein is CASSQAGGTDTQYF. CDR3 DNA sequence: TGCGCCAGCAGCCAAGCGGGGGGCACAGATACGCAGTATTTT.

This clone was observed once. The chain couples TRBV18 to TRBJ2-7; possibly TRBD1 for D (6 bases). Germline values: CDR1 KGHSH, CDR2 LQKENI. This CDR3 has 14 amino acids. V lost 6 bases, J lost 3 bases, and 15 bases lay in between. CDR3 residues: CASSRRDNFYEQYF. The CDR3, as DNA: TGTGCCAGCTCGCGCCGGGACAACTTCTACGAGCAGTACTTC.

The CDR3 bases are TGTGCCAGCAGAAAACAGGGGGAAGCTTTCTTT. It codes for CASRKQGEAFF. The J gene is TRBJ1-1, the V gene TRBV12-3 or TRBV12-4; the match to TRBD1 covers 7 bases. CDR3 length equals 11 residues. V lost 6 bases to trimming and J lost 8 bases; unmatched junction nucleotides: 3.

The J gene is TRBJ1-6, the V gene TRBV5-6; no reliable D call. Between the trimmed V and J ends, which lost 2 bases and 8 bases, there was a span of 20 bases. Germline CDR1 is SGHDT and CDR2 is YYEEEE. The CDR3 consists of 17 residues. This chain's CDR3 is CASSFAPGWGADSPLHF. The CDR3 nucleotides are TGTGCCAGCAGCTTTGCCCCGGGGTGGGGTGCGGATTCACCCCTCCACTTT. Together with reference TRBV5-6 and TRBJ1-6, the CDR3 gives the full variable domain: DAGVTQSPTHLIKTRGQQVTLRCSPKSGHDTVSWYQQALGQGPQFIFQYYEEEERQRGNFPDRFSGHQFPNYSSELNVNALLLGDSALYLCASSFAPGWGADSPLHFGNGTRLTVT.

The rearrangement links TRBV7-2 to TRBJ2-5, with a possible D match to TRBD2 (5 bases). The V end lost 4 bases, the J end lost 2 bases, and 14 bases lay between the germline ends. The germline V gene encodes CDR1 SGHTA and CDR2 FQGNSA. The CDR3 is made up of 15 amino acids. The CDR3 sequence: CASSSLGRAQETQYF. CDR3 in DNA: TGTGCCAGCAGCTCCCTAGGGCGGGCTCAAGAGACCCAGTACTTC.